This TCR beta chain originates from a study of spatial heterogeneity in lung cancer. Whole-study context: Beta-chain sequences were consistently detected more often than alpha-chain sequences.

The CDR3 is 16 residues long. Germline V CDR1 and CDR2: LGHNA, YSLEER. The junction had 3 bases not matched to a gene; V was cut back by 3 bases and J by 0 bases. This clonotype was found many times. TCRdb ran MiXCR on the 5' RACE reads and lists one entry per CDR3 protein. The sample includes tens of thousands of distinct CDR3 sequences, roughly 5% of them seen just once. As to time point: sample taken at primary tumor resection. Frozen PBMC, nontumor lung or tumor provided whole RNA, which was sequenced unsorted. The donor group consisted of some 70 patients who had untreated, early-stage non-small cell lung cancer.

The source was PBMCs, collected at surgery. The chain has TRBV4-3 and TRBJ2-2; 8 nucleotides match TRBD2. The clonotype comes from a female donor with early-stage non-small cell lung cancer. The DNA for the CDR3 is TGCGCCAGCAGCCACCAAGCGGGAGCGAACACCGGGGAGCTGTTTTTT. Protein: CASSHQAGANTGELFF.